This entry is about one T cell receptor beta chain. Its matching antigen is unknown. Clones were read by immunoSEQ multiplex PCR, and TCRdb kept only the in-frame ones, dropping some. The data show approximately 79,000 clones, 86% seen once. The data were taken from a study of OX40 agonist ivuxolimab in advanced cancers. Study as a whole: Partial response was recorded in three patients: one hepatocellular carcinoma and two cutaneous melanoma cases. Overall study results and limits: The study observed clonal expansion of CD4+ and CD8+ blood T cells by week 6 at 0.1 to 3.0 mg/kg.

Germline CDR1 reads LNHDA; CDR2 reads SQIVND (reference sequence). The length of the CDR3 is 14 residues. The chain is built from TRBV19 and TRBJ2-5; 9 nucleotides line up with TRBD1. The J call may be mistaken, given a closer DNA end match to TRBJ2-7. The source was CD4+ or CD8+ T cells sorted from blood, collected in a trial of the OX40 agonist ivuxolimab. This sequence originates from an adult with an advanced solid tumor such as melanoma, head and neck, liver or kidney cancer. CDR3 bases: TGTGCCAGTAGTAAGGGACAGGGCTCCTACGAGCAGTACTTC. Amino acid sequence: CASSKGQGSYEQYF.